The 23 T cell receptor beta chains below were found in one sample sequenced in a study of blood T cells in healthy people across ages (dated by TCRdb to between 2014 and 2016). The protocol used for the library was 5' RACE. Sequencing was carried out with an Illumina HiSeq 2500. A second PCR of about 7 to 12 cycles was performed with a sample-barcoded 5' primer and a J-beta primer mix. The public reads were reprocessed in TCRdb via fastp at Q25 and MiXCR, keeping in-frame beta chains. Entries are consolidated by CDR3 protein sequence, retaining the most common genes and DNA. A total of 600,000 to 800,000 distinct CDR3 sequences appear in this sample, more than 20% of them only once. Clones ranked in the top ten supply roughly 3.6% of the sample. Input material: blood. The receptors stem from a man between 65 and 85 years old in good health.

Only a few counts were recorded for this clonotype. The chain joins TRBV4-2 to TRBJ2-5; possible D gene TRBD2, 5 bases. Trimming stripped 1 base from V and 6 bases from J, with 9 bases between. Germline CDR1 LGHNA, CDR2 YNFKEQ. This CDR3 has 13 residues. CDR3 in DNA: TGTGCCAGCAGCCAAGCAAGGAGGCAGACCCAGTACTTC. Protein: CASSQARRQTQYF.

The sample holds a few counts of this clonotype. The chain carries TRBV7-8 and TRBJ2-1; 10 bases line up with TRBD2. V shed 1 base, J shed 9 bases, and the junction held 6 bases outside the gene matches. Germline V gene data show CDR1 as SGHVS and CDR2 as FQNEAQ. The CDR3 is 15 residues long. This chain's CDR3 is CASSLEHLAGAEQFF. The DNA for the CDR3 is TGTGCCAGCAGCTTAGAACACCTAGCGGGGGCTGAGCAGTTCTTC.

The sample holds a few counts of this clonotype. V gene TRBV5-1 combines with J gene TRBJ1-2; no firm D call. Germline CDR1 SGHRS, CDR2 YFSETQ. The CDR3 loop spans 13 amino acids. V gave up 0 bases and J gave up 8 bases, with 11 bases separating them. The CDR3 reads CASSLDQSMGYTF. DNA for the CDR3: TGCGCCAGCAGCTTGGACCAGAGTATGGGCTACACCTTC.

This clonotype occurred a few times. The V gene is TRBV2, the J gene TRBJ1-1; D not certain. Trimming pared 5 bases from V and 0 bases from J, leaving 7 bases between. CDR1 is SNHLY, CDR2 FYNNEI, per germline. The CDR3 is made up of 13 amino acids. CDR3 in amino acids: CASSRLMNTEAFF. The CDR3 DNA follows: TGTGCCAGCAGTCGGCTCATGAACACTGAAGCTTTCTTT.

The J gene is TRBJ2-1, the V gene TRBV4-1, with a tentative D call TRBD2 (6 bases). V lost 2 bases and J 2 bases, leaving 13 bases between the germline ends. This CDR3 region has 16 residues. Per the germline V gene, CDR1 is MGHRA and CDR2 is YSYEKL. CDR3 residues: CASSQRPAGPYNEQFF. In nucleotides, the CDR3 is TGCGCCAGCAGCCAAAGGCCAGCGGGCCCCTACAATGAGCAGTTCTTC.

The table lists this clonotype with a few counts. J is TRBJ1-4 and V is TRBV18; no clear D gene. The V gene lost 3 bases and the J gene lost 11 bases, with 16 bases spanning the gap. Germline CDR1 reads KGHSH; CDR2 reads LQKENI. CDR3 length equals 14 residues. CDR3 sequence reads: CASSPDTARDKLFF. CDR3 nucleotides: TGTGCCAGCTCACCCGACACGGCCAGAGACAAACTGTTTTTT.

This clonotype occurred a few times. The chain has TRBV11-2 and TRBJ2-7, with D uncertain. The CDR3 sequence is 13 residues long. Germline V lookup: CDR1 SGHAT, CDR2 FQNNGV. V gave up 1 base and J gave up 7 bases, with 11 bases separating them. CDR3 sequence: CASSLGGGDEQYF. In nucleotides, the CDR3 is TGTGCCAGCAGCTTAGGGGGTGGGGATGAGCAGTACTTC.

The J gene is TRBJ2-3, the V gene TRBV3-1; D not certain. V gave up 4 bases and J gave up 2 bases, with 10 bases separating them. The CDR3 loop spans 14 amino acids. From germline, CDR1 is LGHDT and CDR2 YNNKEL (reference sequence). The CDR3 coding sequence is TGTGCCAGCAGCCCAACGATACACACAGATACGCAGTATTTT. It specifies CASSPTIHTDTQYF.

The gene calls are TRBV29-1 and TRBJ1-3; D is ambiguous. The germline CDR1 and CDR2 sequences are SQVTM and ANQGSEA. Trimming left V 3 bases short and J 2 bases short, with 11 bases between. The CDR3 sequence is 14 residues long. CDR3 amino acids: CSVEGSPPGNTIYF. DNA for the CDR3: TGCAGCGTTGAGGGGTCCCCTCCTGGAAACACCATATATTTT.

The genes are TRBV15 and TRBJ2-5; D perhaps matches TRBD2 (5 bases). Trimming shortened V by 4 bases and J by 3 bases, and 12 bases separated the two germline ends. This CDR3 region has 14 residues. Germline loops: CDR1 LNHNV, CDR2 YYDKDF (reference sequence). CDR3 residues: CATSTGTREETQYF. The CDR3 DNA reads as TGTGCCACCAGCACGGGAACTCGGGAAGAGACCCAGTACTTC.

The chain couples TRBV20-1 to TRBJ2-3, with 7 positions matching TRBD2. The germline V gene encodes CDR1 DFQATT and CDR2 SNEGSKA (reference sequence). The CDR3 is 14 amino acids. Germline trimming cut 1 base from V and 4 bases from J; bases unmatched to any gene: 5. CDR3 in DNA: TGCAGTGCTAGAGTTGGGGGGGTCGCAGATACGCAGTATTTT. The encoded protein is CSARVGGVADTQYF.

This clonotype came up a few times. The DNA of the CDR3 is TGTGCCAGCAGTCCGGACCCCTCCTATGGCTACACCTTC. It yields the protein CASSPDPSYGYTF. The chain uses TRBV6-5 and TRBJ1-2; D ambiguous. In germline, CDR1 is MNHEY, CDR2 SVGAGI. The CDR3 is 13 amino acids. Deletions cut 5 bases from V and 4 bases from J, with 11 bases between.

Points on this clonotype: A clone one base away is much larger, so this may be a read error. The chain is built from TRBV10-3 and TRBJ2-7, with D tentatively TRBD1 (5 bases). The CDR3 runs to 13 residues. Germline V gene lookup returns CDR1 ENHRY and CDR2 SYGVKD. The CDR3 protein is CAISNQQGSEQCF. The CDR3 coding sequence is TGTGCCATCAGTAATCAGCAGGGAAGCGAGCAGTGCTTC.

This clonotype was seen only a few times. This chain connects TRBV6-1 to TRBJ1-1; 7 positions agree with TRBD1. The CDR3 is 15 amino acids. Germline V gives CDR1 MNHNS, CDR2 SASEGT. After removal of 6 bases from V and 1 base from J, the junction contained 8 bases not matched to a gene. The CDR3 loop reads CASRETGSGNTEAFF. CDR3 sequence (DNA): TGTGCCAGCAGGGAGACAGGGTCGGGGAACACTGAAGCTTTCTTT.

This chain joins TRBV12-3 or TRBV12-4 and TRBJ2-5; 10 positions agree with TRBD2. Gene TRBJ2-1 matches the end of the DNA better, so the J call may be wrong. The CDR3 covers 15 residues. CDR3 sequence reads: CASSFLSSGSDEQFF. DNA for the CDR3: TGTGCCAGCAGTTTTCTCTCTAGCGGGAGCGATGAGCAGTTCTTC.

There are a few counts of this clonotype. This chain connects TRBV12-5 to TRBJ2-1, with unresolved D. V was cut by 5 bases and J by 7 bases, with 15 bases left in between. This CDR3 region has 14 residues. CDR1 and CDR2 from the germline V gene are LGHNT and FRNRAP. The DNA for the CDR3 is TGTGCTAGTGGTATAGCTGGGGTCCTTAATGAGCAGTTCTTC. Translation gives CASGIAGVLNEQFF.

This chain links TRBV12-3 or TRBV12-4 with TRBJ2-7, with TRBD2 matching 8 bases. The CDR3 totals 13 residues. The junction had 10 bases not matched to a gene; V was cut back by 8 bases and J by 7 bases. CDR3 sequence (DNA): TGTGCCAGCGGCCCAGCGGGAGTTCGTGAGCAGTACTTC. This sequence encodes CASGPAGVREQYF.

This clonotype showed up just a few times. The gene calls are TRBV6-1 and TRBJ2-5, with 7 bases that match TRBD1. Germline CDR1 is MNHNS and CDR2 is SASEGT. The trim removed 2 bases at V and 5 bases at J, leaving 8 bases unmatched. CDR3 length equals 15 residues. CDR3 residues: CASSETTGARETQYF. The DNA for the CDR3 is TGTGCCAGCAGTGAAACCACAGGGGCACGGGAGACCCAGTACTTC.

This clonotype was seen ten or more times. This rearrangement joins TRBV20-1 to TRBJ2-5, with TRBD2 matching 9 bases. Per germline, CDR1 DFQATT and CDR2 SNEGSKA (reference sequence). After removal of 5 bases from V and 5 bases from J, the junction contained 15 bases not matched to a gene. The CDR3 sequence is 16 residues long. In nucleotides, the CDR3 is TGCAGTGCTCTAATTGTGCGCGGGAGGGCAGGGGAGACCCAGTACTTC. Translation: CSALIVRGRAGETQYF.

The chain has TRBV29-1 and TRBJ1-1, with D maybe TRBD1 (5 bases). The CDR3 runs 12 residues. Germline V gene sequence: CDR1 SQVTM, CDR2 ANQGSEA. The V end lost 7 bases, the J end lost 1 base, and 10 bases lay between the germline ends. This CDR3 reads CSAGTANTEAFF. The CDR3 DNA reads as TGCAGCGCAGGGACGGCGAACACTGAAGCTTTCTTT.

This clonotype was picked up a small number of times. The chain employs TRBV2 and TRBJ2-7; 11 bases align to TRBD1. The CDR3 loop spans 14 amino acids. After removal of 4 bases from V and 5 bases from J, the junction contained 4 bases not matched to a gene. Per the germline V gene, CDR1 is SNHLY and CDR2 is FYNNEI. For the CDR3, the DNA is TGTGCCAGCAGTGCGGACAGGGGGCTCAACGAGCAGTACTTC. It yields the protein CASSADRGLNEQYF.

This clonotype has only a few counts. Written as DNA, the CDR3 is TGTGCCACTCCCCACCCCACTAGCGGATCCTACGAGCAGTACTTC. It yields the protein CATPHPTSGSYEQYF. This chain links TRBV12-3 or TRBV12-4 with TRBJ2-7, with TRBD2 identical over 8 bases. V trimming: 10 bases; J trimming: 1 base; junction bases outside the gene matches: 12. The CDR3 contains 15 residues.

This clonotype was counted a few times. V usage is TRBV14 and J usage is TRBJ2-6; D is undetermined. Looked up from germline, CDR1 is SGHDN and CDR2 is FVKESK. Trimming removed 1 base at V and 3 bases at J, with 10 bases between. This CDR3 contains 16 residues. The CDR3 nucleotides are TGTGCCAGCAGCCAAGTAGAAGGGTATGGGGCCAACGTCCTGACTTTC. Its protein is CASSQVEGYGANVLTF.